This T cell receptor (beta chain) is from a study of blood T cell repertoires in COVID-19 (dated by TCRdb to about 2020). Regarding the research as a whole: Samples from collaborators originated in the United States, Italy and Spain and spanned both the acute and convalescent phases of COVID-19. The repertoires were released in a freely available public database meant as a resource for research on the immune response to SARS-CoV-2. The dataset comprised deeply sampled blood TCRbeta repertoires from subjects exposed to, actively infected with, or recovered from COVID-19. A de-identified subject ID, COVID-19 status, age in years and sex were almost always included in the sample metadata. The prospective study material was composed of cDNA or gDNA derived from T cells, B-cell-depleted T cells, or PBMCs. The samples were drawn from two sources: the first 160 participants of the ongoing ImmuneRACE study, and 950 to 1,500 subjects contributed by 6 global collaborators. Where HLA class I and class II types were available, the types were taken from metadata supplied by the sample provider, not from assay-based typing.

Points the paper makes about the study in general: The quantity of clinical and demographic metadata differed by source and by participant and was supplied without curation.

TCRbeta CDR3 regions were amplified from genomic DNA by means of the immunoSEQ Assay, a bias-controlled multiplex PCR. In the original analysis: The number of nucleated cells in each sample was estimated from the amplification of reference gene primers within the assay. Sequence reads were collapsed and filtered to measure the absolute abundance of every unique TCRbeta CDR3 rearrangement. Productive Simpson clonality was computed per sample as the square root of Simpson's diversity index over productive rearrangements. TCRdb retrieved this table from immuneACCESS and kept in-frame rearrangements only. Not all clones are present; in checked studies, unresolved V genes account for under half, and no reason is known for the remainder. The DNA was the basis for D and trimming; V, J and clone size are from that table. This sample comprises around 250,000 clones, around 83% of them detected only once. The top ten constitute 6.6% of the sample.

Enrolling through a virtual design, the prospective study's participants ranged in age from roughly 18 to 90 years and lived across about two dozen United States geographic areas. Cohort assignment in the prospective study relied on participant-reported clinical history from a screening survey and a study questionnaire. Exposed participants had been in contact, within 2 weeks of entering the study, with a person who had a PCR-confirmed or clinician-diagnosed case of COVID-19. Each participant in the prospective study had whole blood, serum and a nasopharyngeal or oropharyngeal swab collected by mobile phlebotomists. Participants in the prospective study had the option to provide additional blood draws and questionnaires over an approximately 2-month period. Before DNA extraction, prospective study blood samples were shipped either frozen or at room temperature. Concerning this clone: What this receptor recognizes is not known. No quality values exist for individual bases; no much larger clone is one base distant.

The specimen was PBMCs or T cells enriched from blood (not recorded which). The origin of this receptor is a woman aged 50 to 60 who had been exposed to COVID-19.

The sequence in DNA is TGTGCCAGCAGCTTTGGAGGGGGAGGGCAGACTGAAGCTTTCTTT. It translates to CASSFGGGGQTEAFF. This sequence uses TRBV7-9 and TRBJ1-1; matching of 6 bases hints at TRBD1 as the D gene. The germline V gene (reference sequence) supplies CDR1 SEHNR and CDR2 FQNEAQ. The CDR3 runs 15 amino acids, cysteine and phenylalanine included. Just CDR3 DNA is preserved here, 45 bases in frame from base 1. V is reduced by 3 bases and J by 5 bases, leaving a spacing of 16 bases between them.